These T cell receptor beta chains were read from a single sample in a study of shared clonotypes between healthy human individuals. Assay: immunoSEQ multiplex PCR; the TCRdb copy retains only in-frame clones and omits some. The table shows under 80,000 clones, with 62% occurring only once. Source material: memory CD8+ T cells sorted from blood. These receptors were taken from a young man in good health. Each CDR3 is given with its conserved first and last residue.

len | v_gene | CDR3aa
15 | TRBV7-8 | CASSLGTPSGNTIYF
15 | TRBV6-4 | CASSDGGLSTDTQYF
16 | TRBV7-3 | CASSLVYPGFGNEQFF
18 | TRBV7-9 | CASSGLTRNRPFTDTQYF
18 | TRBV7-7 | CASSRITVPQSRANVLTF
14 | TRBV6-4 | CASSEVAGVTEQFF
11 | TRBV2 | CASLESYEQYF
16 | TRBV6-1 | CASSEDTGGGYNTQHF
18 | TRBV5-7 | CASSSRSLGLANTGELFF
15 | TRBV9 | CASSETSGGSYEQYF
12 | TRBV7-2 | CASSPRTTGYTF
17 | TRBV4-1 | CASSHATIAGLTGELFF
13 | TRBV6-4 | CASSENVYNEQFF
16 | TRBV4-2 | CASSQDKIDVSRPQYF
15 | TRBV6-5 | CASSLLSDRVGELFF
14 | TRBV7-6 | CASSTQNVGTEAFF
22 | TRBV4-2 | CASSQGSRRTSGSLGYYNEQFF
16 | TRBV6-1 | CASSERTSGGSYEQYF
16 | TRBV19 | CASSAEQENSNQPQHF
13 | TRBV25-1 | CASSGGRGQPQHF
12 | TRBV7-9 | CASSLTGSGAFF
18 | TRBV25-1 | CASSGDPGVLAGANVLTF
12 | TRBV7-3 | CASSLGAGEQFF
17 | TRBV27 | CASSPRDRGISSGGYTF
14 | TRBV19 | CASSISHGHYGYTF
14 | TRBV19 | CASSITAYQETQYF
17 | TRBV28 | CASSYPAVTQNTGELFF
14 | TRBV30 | CAWNTGSNTGELFF
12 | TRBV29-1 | CSVVPGSNEQFF